This T cell receptor beta chain is from a study of regulatory T cells in long-lasting Graves disease. For TCR beta, libraries came from iRepertoire HTBI primers and Arm-PCR of CDR3 regions. TCRdb used MiXCR to reprocess the multiplex PCR reads, holding one entry per CDR3 protein. Here the sample spans approximately 470,000 distinct CDR3 sequences, 16% being singletons. The time point was: newly diagnosed GD, antithyroid drugs for less than 3 months. Generation of the TCR library employed RNA extracted from PBMCs. This clonotype was observed many times. V lost 0 bases and J lost 6, with 6 bases in between. This CDR3 contains 13 residues. From germline, CDR1 is KGHDR and CDR2 SFDVKD. These data also formed part of another study, on T cells in Graves' hyperthyroidism and ophthalmopathy.

The receptor comes from a middle-aged man with Graves disease. The starting material was peripheral blood mononuclear cells (PBMCs), obtained at new diagnosis, from a patient treated with antithyroid drugs. The chain recombines TRBV24-1 with TRBJ2-3; D not resolved. The DNA of the CDR3 is TGTGCCACCAGTGATTTGCTTCAGGATACGCAGTATTTT. It is translated as CATSDLLQDTQYF.